In its sample, the clone carrying this T cell receptor (beta chain) was seen a few times. The sample belongs to a study of blood T cell repertoires in COVID-19. Germline values: CDR1 SGDLS, CDR2 YYNGEE. Trimming pared 2 bases from V and 1 base from J, leaving 10 bases between. The CDR3 consists of 15 residues. This table comes from immunoSEQ multiplex PCR, and its TCRdb copy is limited to in-frame clones, with some not included. There are about 82,000 clones in the sample; roughly 80% occur only once, and 12% lies in the top ten. The V gene is TRBV9, the J gene TRBJ2-1, with a tentative D call TRBD1 (5 bases). Material: peripheral blood. This TCR derives from a woman between 40 and 55 years old with active or convalescent COVID-19. The chain's CDR3 is CASSVAGPSYNEQFF. The DNA for the CDR3 is TGTGCCAGCAGCGTTGCAGGGCCTTCCTACAATGAGCAGTTCTTC.